This TCR beta chain was profiled in a study of blood T cells in healthy people across ages. The use of a sample-barcoded 5' primer and a J-beta primer mix characterized a second PCR of roughly 6 to 11 cycles. TCRdb independently ran MiXCR on the 5' RACE reads; one entry per CDR3 protein. Among about 1.4 million distinct CDR3 sequences, approximately 59% were seen once, and the ten largest hold over 5.5%. Germline lookup yields CDR1 SGHRS and CDR2 YFSETQ. The CDR3 consists of 13 residues. The rearrangement uses TRBV5-1 and TRBJ2-5; TRBD1 agrees at 9 bases. The J call may be mistaken, given a closer DNA end match to TRBJ2-4. The sequenced sample was blood. This sequence originates from a man aged 18 to 29 in good health. CDR3 nucleotide sequence: TGCGCCAGCAGATGGACAGGGGACAACATTCAGTACTTC. Amino acid sequence: CASRWTGDNIQYF.